A single sample is the source of the 21 T cell receptor beta chains below, sequenced in a study of T cell clonotyping in hematopoietic cell transplantation. The table came from immunoSEQ multiplex PCR; TCRdb's copy has only in-frame clones and leaves some out. The sample lists around 5,900 clones, around 70% seen once, with 25% to 30% in the top ten. The sequencing used PBMCs, collected 180 days after allogeneic stem cell transplant. The receptors shown here come from a male patient aged 50 to 59 who had an allogeneic stem cell transplant from an unrelated donor, so the T cells may come from the graft donor. Some clones in this sample may be carry-over from other donors' samples.

The gene calls are TRBV28 and TRBJ1-5, with D uncertain. V lost 8 bases, J lost 10 bases, and 15 bases lay in between. The CDR3 loop spans 12 amino acids. Germline V gene sequence: CDR1 MDHEN, CDR2 SYDVKM. CDR3 loop: CASAQLREPQHF. In DNA, the CDR3 is TGTGCCAGCGCCCAATTAAGGGAACCCCAGCATTTT. Using reference TRBV28 and TRBJ1-5 for the parts outside the CDR3, the full variable domain is DVKVTQSSRYLVKRTGEKVFLECVQDMDHENMFWYRQDPGLGLRLIYFSYDVKMKEKGDIPEGYSVSREKKERFSLILESASTNQTSMYLCASAQLREPQHFGDGTRLSIL.

The J gene is TRBJ2-1, the V gene TRBV30; possible D gene TRBD2, 5 bases. Trimming took off 2 bases at V and 1 base at J, with 15 bases between the two ends. The CDR3 has 16 residues. Germline lookup yields CDR1 GTSNPN and CDR2 SVGIG (reference sequence). CDR3 in DNA: TGTGCCTGGAGTCCGCGGACTCTGCCATCCTACAATGAGCAGTTCTTC. This gives the protein CAWSPRTLPSYNEQFF. The complete variable domain, with remaining parts taken from reference TRBV30 and TRBJ2-1, reads SQTIHQWPATLVQPVGSPLSLECTVEGTSNPNLYWYRQAAGRGLQLLFYSVGIGQISSEVPQNLSASRPQDRQFILSSKKLLLSDSGFYLCAWSPRTLPSYNEQFFGPGTRLTVL.

The chain uses TRBV5-4 and TRBJ1-2; D not resolved. Per the germline V gene, CDR1 is SGHNT and CDR2 is YYREEE (reference sequence). Deletions cut 1 base from V and 2 bases from J, with 6 bases between. The CDR3 has 13 amino acids. The CDR3 region is CASSLNRNYGYTF. The CDR3 nucleotides are TGTGCCAGCAGCTTGAACAGAAACTATGGCTACACCTTC.

This rearrangement joins TRBV6-5 to TRBJ2-7, with D perhaps matching TRBD1 (6 bases). The germline CDR1 and CDR2 sequences are MNHEY and SVGAGI. V lost 0 bases to trimming and J lost 6 bases, with 12 bases between them. The CDR3 sequence is 14 residues long. CDR3 sequence reads: CASSYSGRGSEQYF. Here the CDR3 DNA reads TGTGCCAGCAGTTACTCGGGAAGGGGGTCCGAGCAGTACTTC.

V gene TRBV5-6 combines with J gene TRBJ1-2, with D tentatively TRBD1 (5 bases). The CDR3 is made up of 14 amino acids. V shed 0 bases and J shed 4 bases, with 10 bases lying between them. Germline CDR1 is SGHDT and CDR2 is YYEEEE. The CDR3 region has the DNA TGTGCCAGCAGCTTGGGACAGCCCAGCTATGGCTACACCTTC. As protein: CASSLGQPSYGYTF. The full variable domain, completed using reference TRBV5-6 and TRBJ1-2, is DAGVTQSPTHLIKTRGQQVTLRCSPKSGHDTVSWYQQALGQGPQFIFQYYEEEERQRGNFPDRFSGHQFPNYSSELNVNALLLGDSALYLCASSLGQPSYGYTFGSGTRLTVV.

This clone was recorded only once. The chain combines TRBV5-1 with TRBJ1-1; D call uncertain. Germline V lookup: CDR1 SGHRS, CDR2 YFSETQ. The CDR3 loop spans 14 amino acids. V was pared by 7 bases and J by 6 bases, with 19 bases between. The chain's CDR3 is CASGVGSSGSEAFF. The CDR3 DNA follows: TGCGCCAGCGGGGTGGGGTCGTCGGGGTCTGAAGCTTTCTTT.

This clone was seen more than once but under ten times. This sample also contains other DNA sequences that code for the same CDR3. The V and J genes are TRBV5-1 and TRBJ2-7; D gene ambiguous. This CDR3 spans 11 amino acids. Between the trimmed V and J ends, which lost 3 bases and 4 bases, there was a span of 5 bases. Germline V lookup: CDR1 SGHRS, CDR2 YFSETQ. The CDR3 reads CASSSSYEQYF. In DNA form, the CDR3 reads TGCGCCAGCAGCTCCTCTTACGAGCAGTACTTC.

Sample share makes this clone medium-sized (0.01 to 0.1%). The J gene is TRBJ1-2, the V gene TRBV4-3; 7 positions match TRBD1. The CDR3 sequence is 16 residues long. CDR1 and CDR2 (germline): LGHNA, YSLEER. V was clipped by 0 bases and J by 0 bases; unmatched bases: 4. The CDR3 DNA reads TGCGCCAGCAGCCAAGATGGGACAGAAACTAACTATGGCTACACCTTC. Translating it yields CASSQDGTETNYGYTF.

This clone was detected only once. The rearrangement links TRBV6-5 to TRBJ1-3; D is unclear. Germline V CDR1 and CDR2: MNHEY, SVGAGI. The V end lost 10 bases, the J end lost 4 bases, and 14 bases lay between the germline ends. This CDR3 region has 13 residues. CDR3 nucleotides: TGTGCCACCGAAGGAACAAACGGAAACACCATATATTTT. Translation: CATEGTNGNTIYF.

The chain employs TRBV19 and TRBJ2-3; D remains unclear. This CDR3 is built from 13 residues. The germline V and J ends were trimmed by 6 bases and 3 bases, with 10 bases remaining between them. Germline CDR1 is LNHDA and CDR2 is SQIVND (reference sequence). The CDR3 region has the DNA TGTGCCAGTAGATCGGGCGAGACAGATACGCAGTATTTT. Protein: CASRSGETDTQYF.

The chain carries TRBV13 and TRBJ1-1, with D perhaps matching TRBD1 (5 bases). Trimming took 5 bases from V and 5 from J, leaving 21 bases between them. The CDR3 covers 16 residues. The V gene's germline CDR1 is PRHDT and CDR2 FYEKMQ (reference sequence). CDR3 in amino acids: CASSPILGPERTEAFF. DNA of the CDR3: TGTGCCAGCAGCCCAATTTTGGGACCTGAACGAACTGAAGCTTTCTTT.

The chain is built from TRBV19 and TRBJ1-1; TRBD1 aligns across 9 bases. J was trimmed by 1 base and V by 4 bases; bases with no gene match: 4. The CDR3 is made up of 15 amino acids. From germline, CDR1 is LNHDA and CDR2 SQIVND (reference sequence). The CDR3 DNA follows: TGTGCCAGTAGTACAGGACAGGGGAAGAACACTGAAGCTTTCTTT. Protein: CASSTGQGKNTEAFF.

The gene calls are TRBV6-6 and TRBJ1-1; D remains ambiguous. Germline values: CDR1 MNHNY, CDR2 SVGAGI (reference sequence). CDR3 size: 15 residues. Trimming took 0 bases from V and 0 from J, leaving 8 bases between them. This CDR3 is CASSYSNLLNTEAFF. The CDR3 region has the DNA TGTGCCAGCAGTTACTCGAATCTTTTGAACACTGAAGCTTTCTTT.

By proportion, this clone is medium-sized. The V call is TRBV7-2, the J call TRBJ2-2; 8 positions agree with TRBD1. This CDR3 has 15 residues. The V and J ends lost 6 bases and 3 bases, in that order; junction bases with no gene match: 6. CDR1 is SGHTA and CDR2 is FQGNSA in the germline V gene. The DNA of the CDR3 is TGTGCCAGCAGACTGGACAGGGTGGACACCGGGGAGCTGTTTTTT. Translated, it gives CASRLDRVDTGELFF.

The chain employs TRBV5-1 and TRBJ2-7, with 9 bases that match TRBD1. Germline loops: CDR1 SGHRS, CDR2 YFSETQ. The V and J ends lost 2 bases and 3 bases, in that order; junction bases with no gene match: 9. The CDR3 is 16 amino acids. CDR3 sequence (DNA): TGCGCCAGCAGCTTTAAGGGACAGGGTCCGATCTACGAGCAGTACTTC. It is translated as CASSFKGQGPIYEQYF. Combining the CDR3 with reference TRBV5-1 and TRBJ2-7 gives the whole variable domain KAGVTQTPRYLIKTRGQQVTLSCSPISGHRSVSWYQQTPGQGLQFLFEYFSETQRNKGNFPGRFSGRQFSNSRSEMNVSTLELGDSALYLCASSFKGQGPIYEQYFGPGTRLTVT.

The table lists this clone with a count of one. The chain combines TRBV5-4 with TRBJ1-1, with D unresolved. CDR1 SGHNT and CDR2 YYREEE come from the germline V gene (reference sequence). The CDR3 is made up of 14 amino acids. The V and J ends lost 2 bases and 4 bases respectively, with 12 bases between them. The CDR3 is CASSLNDGITEAFF. The CDR3 DNA reads TGTGCCAGCAGCTTAAACGACGGTATCACTGAAGCTTTCTTT.

This clone was seen just once. The V and J genes are TRBV5-1 and TRBJ2-7; 7 bases match TRBD2. With 6 bases clipped from V and 1 base from J, the junction kept 10 bases outside the gene matches. Germline V gene sequence: CDR1 SGHRS, CDR2 YFSETQ. The CDR3 loop spans 15 amino acids. The CDR3 sequence is CASTPGGGESYEQYF. CDR3 nucleotide sequence: TGCGCCAGCACCCCCGGTGGGGGGGAGTCCTACGAGCAGTACTTC.

The genes are TRBV6-6 and TRBJ1-2; possibly TRBD1 for D (6 bases). This CDR3 spans 15 amino acids. V dropped 5 bases and J dropped 4 bases, with 17 bases sitting between them. Germline CDR1 is MNHNY and CDR2 is SVGAGI (reference sequence). CDR3 DNA: TGTGCCAGCAGTGTGACAGGAACCTCTGCCTATGGCTACACCTTC. Encoded protein: CASSVTGTSAYGYTF.

The chain has TRBV5-4 and TRBJ2-2; tentatively, D is TRBD1 (6 bases). The CDR3 has 15 residues. Germline-derived CDR1 and CDR2 are SGHNT and YYREEE (reference sequence). Trimming stripped 0 bases from V and 2 bases from J, with 8 bases between. The CDR3 sequence is CASSLGTANTGELFF. The CDR3 region has the DNA TGTGCCAGCAGCTTGGGGACAGCCAACACCGGGGAGCTGTTTTTT.

This chain uses TRBV7-2 with TRBJ1-5, with D tentatively TRBD1 (5 bases). Trimming stripped 5 bases from V and 0 bases from J, with 11 bases between. Germline lookup yields CDR1 SGHTA and CDR2 FQGNSA. This CDR3 contains 15 residues. The CDR3 nucleotides are TGTGCCAGCAGCCCGACAGTTAATAGCAATCAGCCCCAGCATTTT. It is translated as CASSPTVNSNQPQHF.

V is TRBV7-2 and J is TRBJ1-2; 9 bases fit TRBD1. Germline CDR1 SGHTA, CDR2 FQGNSA. Trimming removed 0 bases from V and 2 bases from J; junction bases left unmatched: 1. This CDR3 spans 15 amino acids. The CDR3 DNA reads as TGTGCCAGCAGCTTAGCGGGACAGGGAAACTATGGCTACACCTTC. Translated, it gives CASSLAGQGNYGYTF.